Described below is a single T cell receptor beta chain sequence and its context. Its antigen is not identified. The source of the sample is a study of tumor and adjacent non-tumor tissue in lung cancer. General observations from the study: Shorter survival was associated with higher TCR diversity in tumors.

A modified ARM-PCR protocol with three rounds of nested PCR amplified TCRbeta. MiXCR, applied by TCRdb to the multiplex PCR reads, yields one record per CDR3 protein. The top ten clones hold 30% of a sample with approximately 47,000 distinct CDR3 sequences, less than 70% of them seen once. Germline V gene sequence: CDR1 SGHAT, CDR2 FQDESV (reference sequence). The length of the CDR3 is 13 residues. The template was RNA from unsorted bulk tissue. More than 3 cm separated this lung sample from the edge of the tumor. The TCR comes from an older woman with non-small cell lung cancer. Material for sequencing was distant non-tumor lung tissue. This sequence joins TRBV11-1 and TRBJ2-7, with D unresolved. The CDR3: CASNLAGDFARFV. The CDR3 region has the DNA TGTGCCAGCAACTTAGCAGGCGACTTCGCGAGATTCGTC.